Below are 4 T cell receptor beta chains sequenced from a single sample in a study of spatial heterogeneity in lung cancer. The time point here: sample taken at primary tumor resection. Without sorting, whole RNA was sequenced from tumor, nontumor lung or frozen PBMC. Each CDR3 protein is one row after TCRdb ran MiXCR on the 5' RACE reads. The sample has tens of thousands of distinct CDR3 sequences; over 9.5% are singletons. This specimen was PBMCs, taken at surgery. Source of these receptors: a male donor with early-stage non-small cell lung cancer.

This clonotype was counted only a few times. The CDR3 DNA is TGCAGTGCGCCCCGACAGGGTGCCCACGAGCAGTACTTC. Its translation: CSAPRQGAHEQYF. The rearrangement joins TRBV20-1 to TRBJ2-7, with TRBD1 matching over 7 bases. This CDR3 region has 13 residues. With 6 bases clipped from V and 5 bases from J, the junction kept 10 bases outside the gene matches. The germline V gene has CDR1 DFQATT and CDR2 SNEGSKA (reference sequence).

This clonotype was detected ten times or more. This chain uses TRBV29-1 with TRBJ2-2; a possible D gene is TRBD2 (6 bases). The V and J ends lost 1 base and 5 bases respectively, with 14 bases between them. The CDR3 has 15 amino acids. Germline CDR1 and CDR2: SQVTM and ANQGSEA. The CDR3 DNA reads as TGCAGCGTTGAAGGACGCGGGGCTCCGACCGGGGAGCTGTTTTTT. Amino acid sequence: CSVEGRGAPTGELFF.

The chain is built from TRBV25-1 and TRBJ2-7, with D tentatively TRBD1 (6 bases). The CDR3 is 16 amino acids. The germline V gene encodes CDR1 MGHDK and CDR2 SYGVNS. With 5 bases removed from V and 2 bases from J, the gap between germline ends came to 19 bases. This chain's CDR3 is CASSFHSGTRAYEQYF. As DNA, the CDR3 is TGTGCCAGCAGTTTCCACTCCGGGACACGCGCCTACGAGCAGTACTTC.

The chain joins TRBV28 to TRBJ2-4, with D perhaps TRBD2 (6 bases). From germline, CDR1 is MDHEN and CDR2 SYDVKM. Trimming took off 6 bases at V and 13 bases at J, with 22 bases between the two ends. The CDR3 consists of 14 residues. The CDR3 sequence: CASSVGSVGRRQYF. The CDR3 DNA reads as TGTGCCAGCAGCGTCGGTTCGGTAGGGAGGCGGCAGTACTTC.